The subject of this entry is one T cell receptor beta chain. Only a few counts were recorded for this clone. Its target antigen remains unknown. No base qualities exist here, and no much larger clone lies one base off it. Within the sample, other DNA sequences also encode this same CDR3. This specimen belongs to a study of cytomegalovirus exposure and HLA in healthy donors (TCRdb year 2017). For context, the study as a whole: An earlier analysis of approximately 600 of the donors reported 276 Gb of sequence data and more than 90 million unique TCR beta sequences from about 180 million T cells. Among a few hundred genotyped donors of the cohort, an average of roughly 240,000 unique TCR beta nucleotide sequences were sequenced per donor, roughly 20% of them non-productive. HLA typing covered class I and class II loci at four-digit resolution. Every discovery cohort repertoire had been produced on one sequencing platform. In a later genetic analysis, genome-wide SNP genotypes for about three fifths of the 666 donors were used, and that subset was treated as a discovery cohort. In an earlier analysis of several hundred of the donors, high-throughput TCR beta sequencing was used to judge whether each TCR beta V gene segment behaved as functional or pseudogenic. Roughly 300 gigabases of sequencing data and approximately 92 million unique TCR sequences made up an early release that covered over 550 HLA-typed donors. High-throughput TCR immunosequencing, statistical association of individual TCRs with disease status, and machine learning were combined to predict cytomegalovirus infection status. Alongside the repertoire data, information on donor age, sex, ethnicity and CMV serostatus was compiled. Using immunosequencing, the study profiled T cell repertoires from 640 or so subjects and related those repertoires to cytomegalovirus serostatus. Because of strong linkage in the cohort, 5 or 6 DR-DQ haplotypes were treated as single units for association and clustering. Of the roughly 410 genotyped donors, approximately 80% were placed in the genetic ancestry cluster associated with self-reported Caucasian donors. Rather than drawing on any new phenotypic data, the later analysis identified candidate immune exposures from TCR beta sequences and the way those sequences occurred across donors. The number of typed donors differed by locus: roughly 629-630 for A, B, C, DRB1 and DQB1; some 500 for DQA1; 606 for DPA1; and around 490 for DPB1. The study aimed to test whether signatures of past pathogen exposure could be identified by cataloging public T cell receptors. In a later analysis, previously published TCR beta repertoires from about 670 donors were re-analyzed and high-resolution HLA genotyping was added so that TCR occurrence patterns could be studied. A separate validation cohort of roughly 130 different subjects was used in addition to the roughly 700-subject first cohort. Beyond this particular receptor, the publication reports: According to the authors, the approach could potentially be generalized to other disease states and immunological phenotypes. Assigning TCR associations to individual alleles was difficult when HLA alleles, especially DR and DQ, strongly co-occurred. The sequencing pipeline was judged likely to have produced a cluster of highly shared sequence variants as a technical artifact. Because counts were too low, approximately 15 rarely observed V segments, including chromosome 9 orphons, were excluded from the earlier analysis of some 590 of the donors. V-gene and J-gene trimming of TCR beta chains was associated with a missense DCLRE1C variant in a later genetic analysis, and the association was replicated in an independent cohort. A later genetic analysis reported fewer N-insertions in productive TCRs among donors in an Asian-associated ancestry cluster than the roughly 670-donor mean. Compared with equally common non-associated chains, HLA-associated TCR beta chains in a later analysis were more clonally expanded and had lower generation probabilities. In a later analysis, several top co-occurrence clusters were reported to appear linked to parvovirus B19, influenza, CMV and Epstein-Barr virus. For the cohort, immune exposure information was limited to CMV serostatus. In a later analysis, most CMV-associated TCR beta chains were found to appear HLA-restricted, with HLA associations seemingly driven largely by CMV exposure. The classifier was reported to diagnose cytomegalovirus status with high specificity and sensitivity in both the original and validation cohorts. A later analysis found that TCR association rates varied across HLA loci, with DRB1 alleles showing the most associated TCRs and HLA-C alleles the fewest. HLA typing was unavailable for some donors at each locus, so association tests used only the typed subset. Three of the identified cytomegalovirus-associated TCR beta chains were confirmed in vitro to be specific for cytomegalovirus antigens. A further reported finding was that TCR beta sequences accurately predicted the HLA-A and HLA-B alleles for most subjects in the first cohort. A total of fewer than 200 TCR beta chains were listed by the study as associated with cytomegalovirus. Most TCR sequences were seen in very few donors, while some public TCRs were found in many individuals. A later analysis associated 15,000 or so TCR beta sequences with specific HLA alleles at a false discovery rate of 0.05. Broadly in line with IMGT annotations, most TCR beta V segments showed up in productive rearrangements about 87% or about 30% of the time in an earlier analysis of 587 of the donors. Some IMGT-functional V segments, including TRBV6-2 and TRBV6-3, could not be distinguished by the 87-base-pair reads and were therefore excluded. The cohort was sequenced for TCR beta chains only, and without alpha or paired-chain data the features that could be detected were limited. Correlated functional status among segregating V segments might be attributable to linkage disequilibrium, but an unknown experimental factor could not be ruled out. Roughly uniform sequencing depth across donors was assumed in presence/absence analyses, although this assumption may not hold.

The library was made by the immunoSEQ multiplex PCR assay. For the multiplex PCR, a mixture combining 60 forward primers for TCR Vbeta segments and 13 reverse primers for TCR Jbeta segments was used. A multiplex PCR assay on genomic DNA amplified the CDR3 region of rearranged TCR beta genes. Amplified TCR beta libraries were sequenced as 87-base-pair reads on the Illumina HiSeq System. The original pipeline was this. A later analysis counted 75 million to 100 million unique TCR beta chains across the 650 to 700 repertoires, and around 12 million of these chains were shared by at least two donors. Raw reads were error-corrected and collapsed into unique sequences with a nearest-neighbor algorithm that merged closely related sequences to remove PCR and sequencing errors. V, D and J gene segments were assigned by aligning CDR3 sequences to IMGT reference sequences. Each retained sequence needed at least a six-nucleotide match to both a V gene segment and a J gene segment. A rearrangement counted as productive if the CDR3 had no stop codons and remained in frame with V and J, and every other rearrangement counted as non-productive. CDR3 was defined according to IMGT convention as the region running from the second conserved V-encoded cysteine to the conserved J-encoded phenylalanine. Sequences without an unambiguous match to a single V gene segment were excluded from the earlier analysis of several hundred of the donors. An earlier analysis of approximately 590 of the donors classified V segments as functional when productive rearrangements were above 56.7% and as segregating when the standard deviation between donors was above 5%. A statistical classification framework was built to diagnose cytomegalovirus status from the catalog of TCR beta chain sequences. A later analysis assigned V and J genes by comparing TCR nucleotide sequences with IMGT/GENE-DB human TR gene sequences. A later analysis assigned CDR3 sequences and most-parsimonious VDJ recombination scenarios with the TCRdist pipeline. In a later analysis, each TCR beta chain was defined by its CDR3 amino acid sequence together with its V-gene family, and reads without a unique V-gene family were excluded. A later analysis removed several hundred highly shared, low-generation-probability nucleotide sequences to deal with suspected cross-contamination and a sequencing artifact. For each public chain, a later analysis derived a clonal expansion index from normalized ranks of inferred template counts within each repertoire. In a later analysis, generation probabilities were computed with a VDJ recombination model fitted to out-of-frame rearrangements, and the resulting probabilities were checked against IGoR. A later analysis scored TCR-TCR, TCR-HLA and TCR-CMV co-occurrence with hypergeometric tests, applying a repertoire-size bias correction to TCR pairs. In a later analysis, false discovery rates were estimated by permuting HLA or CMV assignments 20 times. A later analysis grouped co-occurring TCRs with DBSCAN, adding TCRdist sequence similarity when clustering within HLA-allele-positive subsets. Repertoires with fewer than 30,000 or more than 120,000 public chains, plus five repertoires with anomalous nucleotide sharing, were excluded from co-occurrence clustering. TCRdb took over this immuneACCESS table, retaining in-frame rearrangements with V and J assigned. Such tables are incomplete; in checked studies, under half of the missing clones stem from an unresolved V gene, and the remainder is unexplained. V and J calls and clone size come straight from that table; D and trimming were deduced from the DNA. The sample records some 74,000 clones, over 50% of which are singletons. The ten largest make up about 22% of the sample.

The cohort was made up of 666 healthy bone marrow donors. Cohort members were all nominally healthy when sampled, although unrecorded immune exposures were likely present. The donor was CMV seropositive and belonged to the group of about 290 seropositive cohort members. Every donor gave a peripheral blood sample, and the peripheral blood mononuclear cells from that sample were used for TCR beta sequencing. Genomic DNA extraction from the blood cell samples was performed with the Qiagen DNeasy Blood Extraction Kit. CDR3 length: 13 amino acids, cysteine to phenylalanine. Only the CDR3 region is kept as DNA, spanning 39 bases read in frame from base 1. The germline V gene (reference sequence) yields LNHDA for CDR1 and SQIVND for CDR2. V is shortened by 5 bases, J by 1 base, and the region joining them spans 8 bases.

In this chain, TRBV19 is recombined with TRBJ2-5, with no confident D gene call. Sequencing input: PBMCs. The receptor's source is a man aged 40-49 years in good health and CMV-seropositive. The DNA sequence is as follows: TGTGCCAGTAGTGCCACGGTCCAAGAGACCCAGTACTTC. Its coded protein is CASSATVQETQYF.